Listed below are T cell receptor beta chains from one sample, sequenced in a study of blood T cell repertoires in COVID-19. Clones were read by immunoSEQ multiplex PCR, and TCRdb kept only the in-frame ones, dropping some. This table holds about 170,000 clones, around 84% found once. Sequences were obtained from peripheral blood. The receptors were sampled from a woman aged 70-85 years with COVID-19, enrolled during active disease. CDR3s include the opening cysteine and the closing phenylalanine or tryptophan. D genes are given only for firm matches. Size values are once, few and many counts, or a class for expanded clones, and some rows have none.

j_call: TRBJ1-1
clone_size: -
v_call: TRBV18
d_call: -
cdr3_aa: CASSPSNGVYGEAFF
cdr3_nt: TGTGCCAGCTCACCATCGAACGGGGTTTATGGTGAAGCTTTCTTT

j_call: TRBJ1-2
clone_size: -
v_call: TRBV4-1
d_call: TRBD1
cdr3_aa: CASSQVGQGPLGYTF
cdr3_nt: TGCGCCAGCAGCCAAGTGGGACAGGGGCCCTTGGGCTACACCTTC

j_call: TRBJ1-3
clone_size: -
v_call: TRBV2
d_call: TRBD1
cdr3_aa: CASSKTGIPGNTIYF
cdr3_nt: TGTGCCAGCAGCAAGACAGGGATCCCTGGAAACACCATATATTTT

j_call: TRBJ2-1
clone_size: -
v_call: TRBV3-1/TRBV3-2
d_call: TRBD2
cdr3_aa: CASSHYATGGRNEQFF
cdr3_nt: TGTGCCAGCAGCCACTATGCCACGGGAGGGAGGAATGAGCAGTTCTTC

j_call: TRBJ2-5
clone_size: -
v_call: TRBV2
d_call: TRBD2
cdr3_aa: CASSGALGRGGETQYF
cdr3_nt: TGTGCCAGCAGTGGGGCGTTGGGGCGCGGGGGAGAGACCCAGTACTTC

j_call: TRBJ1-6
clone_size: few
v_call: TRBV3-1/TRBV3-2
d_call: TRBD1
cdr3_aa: CASSQQRQGSSPLHF
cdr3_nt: TGTGCCAGCAGCCAACAAAGACAGGGGAGTTCACCCCTCCACTTT

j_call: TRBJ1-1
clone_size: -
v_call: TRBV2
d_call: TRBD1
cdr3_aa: CASSKDRGSTEAFF
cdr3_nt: TGTGCCAGCAGTAAAGACAGGGGGAGCACTGAAGCTTTCTTT

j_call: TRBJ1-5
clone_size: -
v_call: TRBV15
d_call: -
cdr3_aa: CATSRDSDQPQHF
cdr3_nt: TGTGCCACCAGCAGAGATTCTGATCAGCCCCAGCATTTT

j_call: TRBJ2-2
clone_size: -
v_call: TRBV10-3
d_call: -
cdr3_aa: CAISGGGVHTGELFF
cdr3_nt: TGTGCCATCAGTGGGGGCGGGGTCCACACCGGGGAGCTGTTTTTT

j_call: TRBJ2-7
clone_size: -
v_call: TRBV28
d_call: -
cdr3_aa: CATRSPTGYEQYF
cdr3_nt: TGTGCCACCAGGTCCCCTACAGGGTACGAGCAGTACTTC

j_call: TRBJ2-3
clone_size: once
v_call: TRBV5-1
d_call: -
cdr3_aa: CASSLAAQGTDTQYF
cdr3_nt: TGCGCCAGCAGCTTGGCAGCCCAGGGGACAGATACGCAGTATTTT

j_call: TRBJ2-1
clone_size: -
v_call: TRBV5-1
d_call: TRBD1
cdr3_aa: CASSRETGTGHNEQFF
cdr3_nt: TGCGCCAGCAGCAGAGAGACCGGGACAGGGCACAATGAGCAGTTCTTC

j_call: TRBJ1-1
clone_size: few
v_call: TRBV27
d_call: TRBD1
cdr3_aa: CASSFRGTSSRGTEAFF
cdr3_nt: TGTGCCAGCAGTTTCCGAGGGACGTCCTCCAGGGGGACTGAAGCTTTCTTT

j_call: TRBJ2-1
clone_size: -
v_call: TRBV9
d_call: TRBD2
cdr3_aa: CASSVGFPSTSGEQFF
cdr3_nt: TGTGCCAGCAGCGTAGGTTTCCCCTCGACTAGCGGGGAGCAGTTCTTC

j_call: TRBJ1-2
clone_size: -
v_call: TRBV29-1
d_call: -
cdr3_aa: CSVSQSPTGHYGYTF
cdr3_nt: TGCAGCGTTTCTCAATCCCCCACAGGACACTATGGCTACACCTTC

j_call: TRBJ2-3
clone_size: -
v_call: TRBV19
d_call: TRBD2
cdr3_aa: CASSIRLADPHTQYF
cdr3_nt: TGTGCCAGTAGTATTCGCCTAGCGGACCCTCATACGCAGTATTTT

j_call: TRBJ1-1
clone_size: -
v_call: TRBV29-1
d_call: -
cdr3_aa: CSVEVGGGLEAFF
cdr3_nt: TGCAGCGTTGAAGTGGGCGGGGGCCTTGAAGCTTTCTTT

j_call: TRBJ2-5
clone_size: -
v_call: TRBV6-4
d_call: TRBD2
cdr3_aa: CASSDDPSGSSDIETQYF
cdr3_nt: TGTGCCAGCAGTGACGACCCTAGCGGGAGTTCGGATATAGAGACCCAGTACTTC

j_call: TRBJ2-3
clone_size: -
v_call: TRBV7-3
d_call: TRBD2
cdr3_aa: CASSPSRGGTDTQYF
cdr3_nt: TGTGCCAGCAGCCCCTCCCGGGGGGGCACAGATACGCAGTATTTT

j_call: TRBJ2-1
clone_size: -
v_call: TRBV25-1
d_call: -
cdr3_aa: CASSDLGRKQFF
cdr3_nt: TGTGCCAGCAGTGATCTGGGGCGGAAGCAGTTCTTC

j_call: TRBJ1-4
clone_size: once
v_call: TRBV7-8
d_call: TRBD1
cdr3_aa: CASSRQGSNEKLFF
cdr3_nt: TGTGCCAGCAGCAGACAGGGGTCTAATGAAAAACTGTTTTTT

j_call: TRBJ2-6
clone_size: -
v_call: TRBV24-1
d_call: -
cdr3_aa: CATSDFQGSGANVLTF
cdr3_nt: TGTGCCACCAGTGATTTCCAGGGAAGTGGGGCCAACGTCCTGACTTTC

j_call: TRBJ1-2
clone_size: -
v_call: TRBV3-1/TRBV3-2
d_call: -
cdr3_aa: CASSQAKSSGYGYTF
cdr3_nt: TGTGCCAGCAGCCAAGCGAAGAGTTCGGGGTATGGCTACACCTTC

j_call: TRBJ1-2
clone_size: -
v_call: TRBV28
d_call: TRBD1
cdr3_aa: CASTTGQGYGYTF
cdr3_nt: TGTGCCAGCACTACGGGACAGGGTTACGGCTACACCTTC

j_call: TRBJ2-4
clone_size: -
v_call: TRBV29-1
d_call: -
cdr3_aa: CSVCTQGVNIQYF
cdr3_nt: TGCAGCGTTTGTACGCAAGGGGTAAACATTCAGTACTTC

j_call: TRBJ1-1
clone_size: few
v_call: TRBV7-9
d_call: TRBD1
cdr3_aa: CASSPQGDTEAFF
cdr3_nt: TGTGCCAGCAGCCCTCAGGGGGACACTGAAGCTTTCTTT

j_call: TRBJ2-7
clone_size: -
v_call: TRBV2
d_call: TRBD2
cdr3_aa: CASTRAGDEYF
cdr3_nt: TGTGCCAGCACCCGGGCGGGAGACGAGTACTTC

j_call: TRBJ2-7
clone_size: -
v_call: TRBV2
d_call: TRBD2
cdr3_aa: CASSDWTSGSDGQYF
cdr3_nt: TGTGCCAGCAGTGATTGGACTAGCGGGAGTGACGGGCAGTACTTC

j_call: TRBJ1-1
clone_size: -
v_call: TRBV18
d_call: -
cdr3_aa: CASSVRRDTEAFF
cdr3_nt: TGTGCCAGCTCTGTCAGGAGGGACACTGAAGCTTTCTTT

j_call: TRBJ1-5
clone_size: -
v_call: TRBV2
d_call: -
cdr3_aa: CASSALAGGNQPQHF
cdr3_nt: TGTGCCAGCAGCGCGCTAGCGGGCGGCAATCAGCCCCAGCATTTT

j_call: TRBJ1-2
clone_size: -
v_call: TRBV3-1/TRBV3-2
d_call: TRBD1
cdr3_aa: CASSRPDRDYGYTF
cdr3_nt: TGTGCCAGCAGCCGCCCGGACAGGGACTATGGCTACACCTTC

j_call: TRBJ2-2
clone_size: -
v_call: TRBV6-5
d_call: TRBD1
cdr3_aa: CASRYGQGRTGELFF
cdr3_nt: TGTGCCAGCAGATACGGACAGGGTAGGACCGGGGAGCTGTTTTTT

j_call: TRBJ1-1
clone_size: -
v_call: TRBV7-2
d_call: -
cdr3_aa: CASSLALGGNTEAFF
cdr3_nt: TGTGCCAGCAGCTTAGCCCTAGGAGGGAACACTGAAGCTTTCTTT

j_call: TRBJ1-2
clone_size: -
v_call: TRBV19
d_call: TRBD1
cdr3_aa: CASSSSGQGSYGYTF
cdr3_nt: TGTGCCAGTAGCAGTTCGGGACAGGGGAGCTATGGCTACACCTTC

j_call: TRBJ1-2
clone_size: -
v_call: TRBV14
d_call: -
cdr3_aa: CASSQAIISWEEVYTF
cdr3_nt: TGTGCCAGCAGCCAAGCCATTATATCATGGGAGGAGGTCTACACCTTC

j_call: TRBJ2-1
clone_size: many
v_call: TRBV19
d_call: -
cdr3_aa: CASSIEGSSYNEQFF
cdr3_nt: TGTGCCAGTAGTATAGAGGGGAGCTCCTACAATGAGCAGTTCTTC

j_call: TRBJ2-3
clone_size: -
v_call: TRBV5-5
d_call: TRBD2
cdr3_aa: CASSLEGLAGADTQYF
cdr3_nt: TGTGCCAGCAGCTTGGAAGGTCTAGCGGGGGCAGATACGCAGTATTTT

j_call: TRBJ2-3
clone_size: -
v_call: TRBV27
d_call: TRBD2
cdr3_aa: CASSTGTSGGGTDTQYF
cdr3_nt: TGTGCCAGCAGTACAGGGACTAGCGGGGGCGGAACAGATACGCAGTATTTT

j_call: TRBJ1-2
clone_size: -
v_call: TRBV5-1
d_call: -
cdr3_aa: CASSPRAGANYGYTF
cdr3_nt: TGCGCCAGCAGCCCCCGGGCAGGGGCTAACTATGGCTACACCTTC

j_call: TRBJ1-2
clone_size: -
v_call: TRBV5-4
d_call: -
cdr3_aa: CASSSLTVPNYGYTF
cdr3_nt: TGTGCCAGCAGCTCCCTGACAGTTCCGAACTATGGCTACACCTTC

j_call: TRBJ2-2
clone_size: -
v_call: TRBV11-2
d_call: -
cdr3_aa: CASSLARGRTGELFF
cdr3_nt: TGTGCCAGCAGCTTAGCTAGGGGTCGTACCGGGGAGCTGTTTTTT

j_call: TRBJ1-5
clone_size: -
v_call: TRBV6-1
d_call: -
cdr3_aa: CASNEPTQPQHF
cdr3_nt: TGTGCCAGCAATGAACCTACTCAGCCCCAGCATTTT

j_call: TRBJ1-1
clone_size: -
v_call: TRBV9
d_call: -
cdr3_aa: CASSVVQGKTEAFF
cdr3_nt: TGTGCCAGCAGCGTGGTACAGGGTAAGACTGAAGCTTTCTTT

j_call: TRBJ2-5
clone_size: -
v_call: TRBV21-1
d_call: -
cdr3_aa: CASSTPAGGRGWETQYF
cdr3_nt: TGTGCCAGCAGCACGCCCGCGGGGGGCAGAGGGTGGGAGACCCAGTACTTC

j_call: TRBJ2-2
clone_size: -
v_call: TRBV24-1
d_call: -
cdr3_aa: CATGPTARNTGELFF
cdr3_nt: TGTGCCACTGGACCGACAGCTCGAAACACCGGGGAGCTGTTTTTT

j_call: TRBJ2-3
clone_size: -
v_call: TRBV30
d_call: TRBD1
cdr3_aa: CAWSVTGGQGDTQYF
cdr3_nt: TGTGCCTGGAGTGTCACCGGGGGACAGGGTGATACGCAGTATTTT

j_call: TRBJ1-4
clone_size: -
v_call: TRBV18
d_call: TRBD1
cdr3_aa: CASSQGGGTADRFEKLFF
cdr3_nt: TGTGCCAGCTCCCAAGGCGGTGGGACAGCCGATCGGTTTGAAAAACTGTTTTTT

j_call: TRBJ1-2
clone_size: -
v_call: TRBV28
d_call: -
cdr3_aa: CASGRNGPRGYGYTF
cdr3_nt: TGTGCCAGCGGGAGGAACGGGCCGAGGGGCTATGGCTACACCTTC

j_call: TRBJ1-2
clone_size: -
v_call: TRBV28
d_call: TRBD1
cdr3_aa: CASRPLGTGYGYTF
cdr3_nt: TGTGCCAGCAGGCCCCTGGGGACAGGCTATGGCTACACCTTC

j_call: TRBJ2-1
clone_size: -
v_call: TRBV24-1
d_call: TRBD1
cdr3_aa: CATSGYKSGTGYNEQFF
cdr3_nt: TGTGCCACCAGTGGTTACAAGAGCGGGACAGGGTACAATGAGCAGTTCTTC

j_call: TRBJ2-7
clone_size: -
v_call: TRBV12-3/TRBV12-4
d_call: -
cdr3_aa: CASKGDGFYEQYF
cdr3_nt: TGTGCCAGCAAGGGGGACGGATTCTACGAGCAGTACTTC

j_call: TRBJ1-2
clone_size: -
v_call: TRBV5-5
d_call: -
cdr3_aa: CASSGDFDGLANYGYTF
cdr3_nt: TGTGCCAGCAGCGGAGACTTCGACGGATTAGCTAACTATGGCTACACCTTC

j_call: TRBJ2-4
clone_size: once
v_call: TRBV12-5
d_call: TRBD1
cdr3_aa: CASGLTGDIQYF
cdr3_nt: TGTGCTAGTGGTCTAACAGGGGACATTCAGTACTTC

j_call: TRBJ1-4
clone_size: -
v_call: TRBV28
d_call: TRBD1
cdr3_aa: CASVQGAREKLFF
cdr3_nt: TGTGCCAGCGTTCAGGGGGCAAGAGAAAAACTGTTTTTT

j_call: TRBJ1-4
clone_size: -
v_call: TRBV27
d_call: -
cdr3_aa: CASSSYSGKKEKLFF
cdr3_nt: TGTGCCAGCAGTTCCTATTCCGGGAAAAAAGAAAAACTGTTTTTT